This record covers a single T cell receptor beta chain. The antigen is undetermined. TCRdb's copy holds only in-frame clones and misses some; the assay was immunoSEQ multiplex PCR. The sample holds 110,000 or so clones; approximately 94% are singletons and the top ten take 3.8%. These data belong to a study of brain T cells in children with intractable seizures. Whole-study findings and limits: Absence of clones before surgery may stem from lower sequencing depth.

Sequencing used peripheral blood, obtained at surgery. The sequence was collected from a boy younger than two with hemimegalencephaly and intractable seizures.

The CDR3 here is CASSLGFGQPQHF. Here the CDR3 DNA reads TGTGCCAGCAGCTTGGGGTTTGGGCAGCCCCAGCATTTT. The chain joins TRBV5-6 to TRBJ1-5, with D unresolved. Trimming pared 0 bases from V and 7 bases from J, leaving 8 bases between. Germline values: CDR1 SGHDT, CDR2 YYEEEE. The CDR3 loop spans 13 amino acids.